This entry lists 11 T cell receptor beta chains sequenced from one sample in a study of T-cell memory formation after mild COVID-19. Each CDR3 protein is one row after TCRdb ran MiXCR on the 5' RACE reads. The sample lists 250,000 to 300,000 distinct CDR3 sequences, around 15% occurring once. The source material was PBMCs or a T cell subset sorted from them (not recorded which). Every receptor here comes from a young man who had mild COVID-19 (a few samples of this study predate the infection). Cell type and time point are not known.

There are a few counts of this clonotype. CDR3 region: CSARGSYEQYV. The CDR3 DNA is TGCAGTGCTAGAGGTTCCTACGAGCAGTACGTC. The chain recombines TRBV20-1 with TRBJ2-7; D not certain. The CDR3 covers 11 residues. Germline values: CDR1 DFQATT, CDR2 SNEGSKA (reference sequence). Trimming took off 1 base at V and 1 base at J, with 2 bases between the two ends.

This clonotype has more than one count but fewer than ten. The chain links TRBV6-5 to TRBJ2-7, with TRBD2 matching 12 bases. Germline V gene sequence: CDR1 MNHEY, CDR2 SVGAGI. The CDR3 contains 13 residues. The J segment lost 7 bases and the V segment lost 6 bases, leaving 4 bases of the junction unmatched. In nucleotides, the CDR3 is TGTGCCAGCAGCCATGGACTAGCGGGGGAGCAGTACTTC. This encodes CASSHGLAGEQYF.

The chain employs TRBV12-3 or TRBV12-4 and TRBJ1-2; D uncertain. The CDR3 is 13 residues long. V shed 6 bases and J shed 7 bases, with 15 bases lying between them. CDR3 nucleotides: TGTGCCAGCAGCTCCACGGGCCTCCTTGGCTACACCTTC. It translates to CASSSTGLLGYTF.

This clonotype was counted only a few times. The chain uses TRBV7-2 and TRBJ2-3; 8 bases map to TRBD1. The germline gives CDR1 SGHTA, CDR2 FQGNSA. The CDR3 runs to 15 residues. J gave up 2 bases and V 5 bases, and 6 bases lay outside the gene matches. In DNA, the CDR3 is TGTGCCAGCAGCGTCCGGACAGGGTTCACAGATACGCAGTATTTT. Translated, it gives CASSVRTGFTDTQYF.

This clonotype was seen more than once but under ten times. The chain couples TRBV20-1 to TRBJ2-7; 8 nucleotides align to TRBD1. In germline, CDR1 is DFQATT, CDR2 SNEGSKA (reference sequence). The CDR3 sequence is 15 residues long. The V and J ends lost 4 bases and 3 bases, in that order; junction bases with no gene match: 11. The CDR3 loop reads CSANSKSGTGYEQYF. The CDR3 DNA is TGCAGTGCTAACAGTAAGTCCGGGACAGGCTACGAGCAGTACTTC.

This clonotype has more than one count but fewer than ten. This sequence joins TRBV20-1 and TRBJ2-2; TRBD2 matches at 9 bases. Germline lookup yields CDR1 DFQATT and CDR2 SNEGSKA (reference sequence). This CDR3 contains 15 residues. The V and J ends lost 1 base and 7 bases, in that order; junction bases with no gene match: 7. The CDR3 loop reads CSARVSGGLHGELFF. In nucleotides, the CDR3 is TGCAGTGCTAGAGTTAGCGGGGGACTTCACGGGGAGCTGTTTTTT.

V is TRBV19 and J is TRBJ2-4; tentative D call: TRBD1 (8 bases). Between the trimmed V and J ends, which lost 6 bases and 7 bases, there was a span of 22 bases. This CDR3 has 16 residues. CDR1 is LNHDA and CDR2 is SQIVND in the germline V gene (reference sequence). The CDR3 sequence: CASSLGQGGSLNIQYF. In nucleotides, the CDR3 is TGTGCCAGTAGCCTCGGACAGGGAGGGTCTCTGAACATTCAGTACTTC. The variable domain in full, with the rest retrieved from reference TRBV19 and TRBJ2-4, is DGGITQSPKYLFRKEGQNVTLSCEQNLNHDAMYWYRQDPGQGLRLIYYSQIVNDFQKGDIAEGYSVSREKKESFPLTVTSAQKNPTAFYLCASSLGQGGSLNIQYFGAGTRLSVL.

The chain is built from TRBV7-2 and TRBJ2-5, with TRBD2 matching 9 bases. CDR3 length: 17 residues. J lost 0 bases, V lost 6 bases, and 11 bases had no gene match. The germline gives CDR1 SGHTA, CDR2 FQGNSA. The CDR3 loop is CASRTAGGFKYQETQYF. The CDR3 DNA is TGTGCCAGCAGGACAGCGGGGGGCTTCAAGTACCAAGAGACCCAGTACTTC.

V is TRBV7-9 and J is TRBJ2-3; tentative D call: TRBD1 (6 bases). Per the germline V gene, CDR1 is SEHNR and CDR2 is FQNEAQ (reference sequence). CDR3 length: 15 residues. V was pared by 0 bases and J by 5 bases, with 12 bases between. CDR3 sequence reads: CASSLAMGAGDTQYF. CDR3 coding DNA: TGTGCCAGCAGCTTAGCGATGGGGGCTGGAGATACGCAGTATTTT.

The chain recombines TRBV28 with TRBJ1-6; D ambiguous. Germline-derived CDR1 and CDR2 are MDHEN and SYDVKM. Deletions cut 8 bases from V and 6 bases from J, with 8 bases between. The CDR3 has 12 residues. CDR3 in amino acids: CASSKLNSPLHF. The CDR3 region has the DNA TGTGCCAGCTCTAAGCTTAATTCACCCCTCCACTTT.

The chain is built from TRBV12-3 or TRBV12-4 and TRBJ2-3; D may be TRBD2 (6 bases). The V and J ends lost 4 bases and 0 bases respectively, with 20 bases between them. The CDR3 has 18 residues. The DNA for the CDR3 is TGTGCCAGCAGTTCGTTTTATCTTACTAGCCCTAGCACAGATACGCAGTATTTT. Protein product: CASSSFYLTSPSTDTQYF.